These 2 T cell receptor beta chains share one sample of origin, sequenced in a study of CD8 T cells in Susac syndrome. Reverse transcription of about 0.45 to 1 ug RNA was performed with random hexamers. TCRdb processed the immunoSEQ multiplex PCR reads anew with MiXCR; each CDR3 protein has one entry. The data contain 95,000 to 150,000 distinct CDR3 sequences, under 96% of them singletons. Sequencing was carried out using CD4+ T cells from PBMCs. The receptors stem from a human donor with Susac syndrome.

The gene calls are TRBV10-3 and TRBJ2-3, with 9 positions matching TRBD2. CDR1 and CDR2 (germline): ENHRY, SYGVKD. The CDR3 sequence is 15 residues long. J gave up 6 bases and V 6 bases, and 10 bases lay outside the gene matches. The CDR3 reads CAIRPSGTSGDTQYF. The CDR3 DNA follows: TGTGCCATCAGGCCTAGCGGGACCTCAGGGGATACGCAGTATTTT.

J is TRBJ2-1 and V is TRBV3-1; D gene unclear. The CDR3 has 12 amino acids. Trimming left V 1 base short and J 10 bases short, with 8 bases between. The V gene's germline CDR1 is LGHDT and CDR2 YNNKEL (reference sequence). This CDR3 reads CASSQVGPEQFF. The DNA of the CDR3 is TGTGCCAGCAGCCAAGTCGGACCCGAGCAGTTCTTC.